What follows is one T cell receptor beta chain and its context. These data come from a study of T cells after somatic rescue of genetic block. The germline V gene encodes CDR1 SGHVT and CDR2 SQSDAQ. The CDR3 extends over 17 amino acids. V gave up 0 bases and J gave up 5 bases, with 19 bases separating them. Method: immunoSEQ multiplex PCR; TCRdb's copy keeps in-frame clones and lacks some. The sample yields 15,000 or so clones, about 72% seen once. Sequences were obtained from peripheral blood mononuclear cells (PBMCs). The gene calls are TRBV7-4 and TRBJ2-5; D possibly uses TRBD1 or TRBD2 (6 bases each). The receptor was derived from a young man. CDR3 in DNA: TGTGCCAGCAGCTTAGCGCTTAATACGGGGGCTGGGGAGACCCAGTACTTC. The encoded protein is CASSLALNTGAGETQYF.